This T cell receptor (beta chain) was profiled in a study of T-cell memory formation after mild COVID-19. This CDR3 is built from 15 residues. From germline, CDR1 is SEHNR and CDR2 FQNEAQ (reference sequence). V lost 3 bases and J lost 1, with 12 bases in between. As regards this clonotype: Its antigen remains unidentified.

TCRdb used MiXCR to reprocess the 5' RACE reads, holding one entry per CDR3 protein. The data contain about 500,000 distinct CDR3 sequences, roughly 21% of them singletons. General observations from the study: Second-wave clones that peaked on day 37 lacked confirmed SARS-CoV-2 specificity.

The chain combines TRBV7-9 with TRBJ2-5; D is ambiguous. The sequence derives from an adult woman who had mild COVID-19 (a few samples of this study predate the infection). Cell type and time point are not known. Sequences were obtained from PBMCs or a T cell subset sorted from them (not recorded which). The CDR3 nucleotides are TGTGCCAGCAGCTTGATAAACAGTGTCCAAGAGACCCAGTACTTC. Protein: CASSLINSVQETQYF.